This is a list of T cell receptor beta chains from one sample in a study of blood T cell repertoires in COVID-19. Repertoires were generated with immunoSEQ multiplex PCR, while TCRdb's copy carries only in-frame clones and drops some. Here the sample spans tens of thousands of clones, about 81% being singletons. Sequencing was done on a sample of peripheral blood. The receptors stem from a human donor in a cohort sampled during active COVID-19. CDR3s include the opening cysteine and the closing phenylalanine or tryptophan. Fields, in order: V gene, D gene, J gene, clone size, CDR3 protein, CDR3 DNA. A D gene is named only where the DNA matches it firmly. Only part of the rows carry a size: once, few, many, or a class if the clone is expanded.

TRBV27	TRBD2	TRBJ2-3	once	CASSFGTSGTDTQYF	TGTGCCAGCAGTTTCGGGACTAGCGGCACAGATACGCAGTATTTT
TRBV16	TRBD2	TRBJ2-4	.	CASSQSMIAGDLAKNIQYF	TGTGCCAGCAGCCAATCGATGATAGCGGGCGATCTAGCCAAAAACATTCAGTACTTC
TRBV7-9	TRBD2	TRBJ2-7	few	CASSPLWGGANYYEQYF	TGTGCCAGCAGCCCCCTTTGGGGAGGGGCGAACTATTACGAGCAGTACTTC
TRBV10-3	TRBD1	TRBJ1-2	once	CAISRDSQNYGYTF	TGTGCCATCAGTAGGGACAGCCAGAACTATGGCTACACCTTC
TRBV7-8	TRBD1	TRBJ2-1	once	CASSQRDRGYNEQFF	TGTGCCAGCAGCCAACGGGACAGGGGCTACAATGAGCAGTTCTTC
TRBV3-1/TRBV3-2	TRBD1	TRBJ2-3	.	CASSQDRGGTTDTQYF	TGTGCCAGCAGCCAAGATAGAGGGGGCACCACAGATACGCAGTATTTT
TRBV19	TRBD1	TRBJ2-2	few	CASTTGTGGPGELFF	TGTGCCAGTACCACGGGGACAGGGGGACCCGGGGAGCTGTTTTTT
TRBV5-6	.	TRBJ2-5	.	CASSLAGGTETQYF	TGTGCCAGCAGCCTGGCTGGGGGGACAGAGACCCAGTACTTC
TRBV5-1	.	TRBJ2-2	.	CASSLSSRRANTGELFF	TGCGCCAGCAGCTTAAGTTCACGTCGAGCGAACACCGGGGAGCTGTTTTTT
TRBV7-3	TRBD2	TRBJ2-1	.	CASSLSGGALGEQFF	TGTGCCAGCAGCTTAAGCGGGGGGGCTTTAGGCGAGCAGTTCTTC
TRBV29-1	.	TRBJ2-7	.	CSVTRDTSYEQYF	TGCAGCGTTACCCGGGACACCTCCTACGAGCAGTACTTC
TRBV29-1	.	TRBJ1-1	once	CSVEDRGTGNTEAFF	TGCAGCGTTGAAGATAGGGGAACGGGGAACACTGAAGCTTTCTTT
TRBV5-6	.	TRBJ2-7	.	CASSIGTWASYEQYF	TGTGCCAGCAGCATCGGGACTTGGGCGTCCTACGAGCAGTACTTC
TRBV10-1	.	TRBJ2-7	.	CASSERLDYEQYF	TGCGCCAGCAGTGAGAGACTCGACTACGAGCAGTACTTC
TRBV28	.	TRBJ2-3	.	CATILRGRRTDTQYF	TGTGCCACCATCCTCAGAGGGAGACGCACAGATACGCAGTATTTT
TRBV3-1/TRBV3-2	.	TRBJ2-2	.	CASSQVRVEHTGELFF	TGTGCCAGCAGCCAAGTGCGAGTAGAGCACACCGGGGAGCTGTTTTTT
TRBV6-5	.	TRBJ1-5	once	CASSRRQDSNQPQHF	TGTGCCAGCAGTAGGAGACAGGATAGCAATCAGCCCCAGCATTTT
TRBV7-8	TRBD2	TRBJ2-1	.	CASSLITSGGPTSTYNEQFF	TGTGCCAGCAGCTTAATAACTAGCGGGGGGCCTACTTCAACCTACAATGAGCAGTTCTTC
TRBV23-1	.	TRBJ1-4	.	CASSQCRRGEKLFF	TGCGCCAGCAGTCAATGCCGGAGGGGTGAAAAACTGTTTTTT
TRBV5-1	.	TRBJ2-1	.	CASSLFGQSSYNEQFF	TGCGCCAGCAGCTTGTTCGGACAGAGCTCCTACAATGAGCAGTTCTTC
TRBV15	.	TRBJ2-7	.	CATSLLGEWGLYEQYF	TGTGCCACCAGCCTGTTAGGGGAATGGGGGCTCTACGAGCAGTACTTC
TRBV6-2/TRBV6-3	TRBD1	TRBJ2-5	.	CASSYNPLEGAGETQYF	TGTGCCAGCAGTTACAACCCCTTAGAGGGGGCCGGGGAGACCCAGTACTTC
TRBV7-3	.	TRBJ2-2	.	CASSAEAGGELFF	TGTGCCAGCAGCGCCGAAGCGGGTGGGGAGCTGTTTTTT
TRBV18	TRBD1	TRBJ1-5	.	CATTGDRNQPQHF	TGTGCCACCACGGGGGACAGAAATCAGCCCCAGCATTTT
TRBV18	.	TRBJ1-4	.	CASSPARGGPGGEKLFF	TGTGCCAGCTCACCCGCCAGGGGAGGGCCCGGCGGTGAAAAACTGTTTTTT
TRBV24-1	.	TRBJ2-6	.	CATSLGGAAGANVLTF	TGTGCCACCAGTCTAGGAGGGGCAGCAGGGGCCAACGTCCTGACTTTC
TRBV6-5	.	TRBJ2-6	.	CASSISGANVLTF	TGTGCCAGCAGTATATCTGGGGCCAACGTCCTGACTTTC
TRBV24-1	TRBD2	TRBJ2-1	once	CATSDRPTSGGYNEQFF	TGTGCCACCAGTGACCGACCTACTAGCGGGGGCTACAATGAGCAGTTCTTC
TRBV5-1	.	TRBJ1-1	.	CASSLQTNTEAFF	TGCGCCAGCAGTTTACAAACGAACACTGAAGCTTTCTTT
TRBV2	TRBD1	TRBJ1-5	.	CASSPGQHNQPQHF	TGTGCCAGCAGCCCGGGACAGCACAATCAGCCCCAGCATTTT